The 14 T cell receptor beta chains below all came from one sample that was sequenced in a study of shared clonotypes between healthy human individuals. The repertoire was sequenced with immunoSEQ multiplex PCR; TCRdb's copy has only in-frame clones and lacks some. The sample holds 150,000 to 200,000 clones; about 93% are singletons and the top ten take about 0.07%. The sample comprised naive CD4+ T cells sorted from blood. Subset reported: CD45RA+ positively selected. The receptors shown here come from a young woman in good health.

J is TRBJ1-2 and V is TRBV7-9, with D perhaps TRBD1 (6 bases). The V gene's germline CDR1 is SEHNR and CDR2 FQNEAQ (reference sequence). The CDR3 totals 12 residues. V lost 5 bases and J 7 bases, leaving 11 bases between the germline ends. CDR3 protein: CASSNGQSGYTF. The CDR3 DNA is TGTGCCAGCAGCAATGGACAGTCTGGCTACACCTTC. Complete variable domain (other parts from reference TRBV7-9 and TRBJ1-2): DTGVSQNPRHKITKRGQNVTFRCDPISEHNRLYWYRQTLGQGPEFLTYFQNEAQLEKSRLLSDRFSAERPKGSFSTLEIQRTEQGDSAMYLCASSNGQSGYTFGSGTRLTVV.

The chain combines TRBV4-2 with TRBJ2-1; 7 nucleotides match TRBD2. The CDR3 loop spans 17 amino acids. Germline V gene data show CDR1 as LGHNA and CDR2 as YNFKEQ. J was trimmed by 6 bases and V by 1 base; bases with no gene match: 12. As DNA, the CDR3 is TGTGCCAGCAGCCAAGCGGGGAGGGGAGGTGGGATCAATGAGCAGTTCTTC. It yields the protein CASSQAGRGGGINEQFF.

The rearrangement joins TRBV7-9 to TRBJ2-6; D remains ambiguous. V was trimmed by 11 bases and J by 2 bases, leaving 10 bases between them. The CDR3 contains 13 residues. CDR1 is SEHNR and CDR2 is FQNEAQ in the germline V gene (reference sequence). The chain's CDR3 is CAGALAGANVLTF. The CDR3 DNA sequence: TGTGCCGGCGCCCTGGCTGGGGCCAACGTCCTGACTTTC.

The chain combines TRBV5-1 with TRBJ2-6; D is undetermined. Germline values: CDR1 SGHRS, CDR2 YFSETQ. CDR3 length: 14 amino acids. Between the trimmed V and J ends, which lost 0 bases and 2 bases, there was a span of 3 bases. CDR3 protein: CASSLVAGANVLTF. The CDR3 DNA reads TGCGCCAGCAGCTTGGTGGCTGGGGCCAACGTCCTGACTTTC.

The chain uses TRBV18 and TRBJ1-5, with no clear D. This CDR3 is built from 16 residues. CDR1 is KGHSH and CDR2 is LQKENI in the germline V gene. The V end was cut by 4 bases, the J end by 0 bases, with 13 bases between. CDR3 sequence: CASSLEGTLSNQPQHF. For the CDR3, the DNA is TGTGCCAGCTCACTCGAAGGCACCCTTAGCAATCAGCCCCAGCATTTT. Supplemented by reference TRBV18 and TRBJ1-5, the full variable domain reads NAGVMQNPRHLVRRRGQEARLRCSPMKGHSHVYWYRQLPEEGLKFMVYLQKENIIDESGMPKERFSAEFPKEGPSILRIQQVVRGDSAAYFCASSLEGTLSNQPQHFGDGTRLSIL.

The chain joins TRBV7-2 to TRBJ2-7, with 11 bases fitting TRBD2. V lost 2 bases to trimming and J lost 6 bases; unmatched junction nucleotides: 3. CDR3 size: 14 residues. CDR1 and CDR2 (germline): SGHTA, FQGNSA. The CDR3 DNA is TGTGCCAGCAGCTTAAGTAGCGGGAGGGTCGAGCAGTACTTC. Encoded protein: CASSLSSGRVEQYF.

This clone has a single count. The J gene is TRBJ2-2, the V gene TRBV5-4, with a possible D match to TRBD2 (5 bases). V dropped 0 bases and J dropped 5 bases, with 11 bases sitting between them. Germline loops: CDR1 SGHNT, CDR2 YYREEE (reference sequence). The CDR3 length is 15 residues. DNA for the CDR3: TGTGCCAGCAGCTTGGGAGGGAGAACGACCGGGGAGCTGTTTTTT. Translated: CASSLGGRTTGELFF.

This chain uses TRBV19 with TRBJ1-3; D remains ambiguous. The V end was cut by 6 bases, the J end by 4 bases, with 10 bases between. The CDR3 covers 13 residues. CDR1 LNHDA and CDR2 SQIVND come from the germline V gene (reference sequence). Written as DNA, the CDR3 is TGTGCCAGTAGCTCTCGACCCGGAAACACCATATATTTT. As protein: CASSSRPGNTIYF.

This chain connects TRBV5-6 to TRBJ1-1; no clear D gene. The ends were cut back, 0 bases at V and 6 bases at J, with 9 bases in the middle. Germline V gene sequence: CDR1 SGHDT, CDR2 YYEEEE. This CDR3 contains 13 residues. The CDR3 bases are TGTGCCAGCAGCTTGGAACGCTGGGCTGAAGCTTTCTTT. It is translated as CASSLERWAEAFF.

The chain couples TRBV18 to TRBJ1-5, with 8 nucleotides matching TRBD1. Unmatched junction bases numbered 4, after V lost 3 bases and J lost 3 bases. This CDR3 region has 15 residues. CDR1 and CDR2 (germline): KGHSH, LQKENI. The chain's CDR3 is CASSPGGQVNQPQHF. CDR3 DNA sequence: TGTGCCAGCTCACCGGGGGGACAGGTCAATCAGCCCCAGCATTTT.

V and J are TRBV19 and TRBJ2-5, with D perhaps matching TRBD1 (5 bases). The CDR3 has 14 amino acids. Germline assignment: CDR1 LNHDA and CDR2 SQIVND (reference sequence). With 5 bases removed from V and 0 bases from J, the gap between germline ends came to 10 bases. The CDR3 nucleotides read TGTGCCAGTAGTTTGTTGACAGACCAAGAGACCCAGTACTTC. This translates into CASSLLTDQETQYF.

The chain couples TRBV5-1 to TRBJ2-3; the match to TRBD2 covers 9 bases. There are 16 residues in the CDR3. Germline V gene lookup returns CDR1 SGHRS and CDR2 YFSETQ. The V segment lost 0 bases and the J segment 4 bases; nucleotides outside the gene matches: 6. The CDR3 sequence is CASSLGPSGEPDTQYF. The DNA of the CDR3 is TGCGCCAGCAGCTTGGGGCCTAGCGGGGAGCCAGATACGCAGTATTTT. Full variable domain (remainder filled in from reference TRBV5-1 and TRBJ2-3): KAGVTQTPRYLIKTRGQQVTLSCSPISGHRSVSWYQQTPGQGLQFLFEYFSETQRNKGNFPGRFSGRQFSNSRSEMNVSTLELGDSALYLCASSLGPSGEPDTQYFGPGTRLTVL.

V gene TRBV19 combines with J gene TRBJ1-5; D not certain. This CDR3 comprises 16 residues. Germline CDR1 and CDR2: LNHDA and SQIVND (reference sequence). With 10 bases removed from V and 0 bases from J, the gap between germline ends came to 19 bases. CDR3 region: CATNDVALYSNQPQHF. In DNA form, the CDR3 reads TGTGCCACGAATGATGTGGCTCTTTATAGCAATCAGCCCCAGCATTTT.

This chain connects TRBV6-1 to TRBJ1-2; 8 nucleotides agree with TRBD1. The CDR3 totals 15 residues. Germline assignment: CDR1 MNHNS and CDR2 SASEGT. The V gene end was trimmed by 3 bases and the J gene end by 6 bases; junction bases not matched to a gene: 9. CDR3 sequence (DNA): TGTGCCAGCAGTGAGGCGACAGGGGCTGGAGATGGCTACACCTTC. This codes for CASSEATGAGDGYTF.